A single sample is the source of the 24 T cell receptor beta chains below, sequenced in a study of tumor-infiltrating lymphocytes in primary liver carcinoma. From approximately 550 ng of total RNA, TCR beta-specific cDNA was reverse-transcribed using a constant-region primer. Construction of TCR beta libraries relied on three successive nested multiplex PCR rounds employing slightly modified ARM-PCR. A C-beta reverse primer and TRBV1-TRBV30 forward primers served in each of the first two PCR rounds, at about 10 cycles apiece. TCRdb analysed the multiplex PCR reads with MiXCR anew, one entry per CDR3 protein. This sample has about 70,000 distinct CDR3 sequences, with almost 70% found just once. Taking about 18-32 mg of unsorted bulk tissue, the authors co-extracted RNA and DNA. The sequencing input was liver tumor tissue from sampling region 4. Subset described: tumor region T4, right-lateral pole. Source of these receptors: a middle-aged man with primary liver carcinoma and hepatitis B virus infection.

Turning to this clonotype: An end of the junction does not agree with germline; a read error may underlie this. The V call is TRBV29-1, the J call TRBJ1-2; D call uncertain. Germline loops: CDR1 SQVTM, CDR2 ANQGSEA. CDR3 length: 11 residues. The CDR3 protein is CRVEQHYGYTF. The CDR3 nucleotides are TGCAGGGTTGAACAGCACTATGGCTACACCTTC.

This chain joins TRBV28 and TRBJ1-1; D not certain. The CDR3 totals 15 residues. Germline CDR1 reads MDHEN; CDR2 reads SYDVKM. The germline V and J ends were trimmed by 2 bases and 14 bases, with 24 bases remaining between them. CDR3 nucleotides: TGTGCCAGCAGTTTAGTCCCGAGTATGAACACTGAACCCTTCTTT. Encoded protein: CASSLVPSMNTEPFF.

Comment on this clonotype: The conserved phenylalanine or tryptophan normally closing the CDR3 is absent here, so this likely arose from a read error. J is TRBJ2-7 and V is TRBV11-2; D is undetermined. The CDR3 spans 14 residues. Germline V CDR1 and CDR2: SGHAT, FQNNGV. CDR3 protein: CAGSLTDGPYDQYS. The CDR3 nucleotides read TGTGCCGGCAGCTTAACCGACGGACCCTACGATCAGTACTCC.

This chain uses TRBV5-1 with TRBJ2-7; weak D call: TRBD1 (5 bases). There are 15 residues in the CDR3. With 4 bases removed from V and 6 bases from J, the gap between germline ends came to 20 bases. From germline, CDR1 is SGHRS and CDR2 YFSETQ. The CDR3: CASSPSSLQVGEQYF. CDR3 sequence (DNA): TGCGCCAGCAGCCCCTCGAGCCTACAGGTGGGCGAGCAGTACTTC. Combining the CDR3 with reference TRBV5-1 and TRBJ2-7 gives the whole variable domain KAGVTQTPRYLIKTRGQQVTLSCSPISGHRSVSWYQQTPGQGLQFLFEYFSETQRNKGNFPGRFSGRQFSNSRSEMNVSTLELGDSALYLCASSPSSLQVGEQYFGPGTRLTVT.

CDR3 nucleotides: TGCGCCAGCAGCCAGGAATCTCCGGGACTAGAGGGAGCAGATACGCAGTATTTT. Translating it yields CASSQESPGLEGADTQYF. This sequence joins TRBV4-1 and TRBJ2-3; 8 bases align to TRBD2. The trim removed 3 bases at V and 4 bases at J, leaving 15 bases unmatched. Germline lookup yields CDR1 MGHRA and CDR2 YSYEKL. This CDR3 contains 18 residues.

This clonotype was recorded many times. One junction end does not reproduce the germline sequence, and a read error may be involved. The chain is built from TRBV5-5 and TRBJ1-2; 8 bases line up with TRBD1. The CDR3 contains 14 residues. CDR1 and CDR2 from the germline V gene are SGHKS and YYEKEE (reference sequence). CDR3 amino acids: CASSLGQGNYGYTF. CDR3 bases: TGTGCCAGCAGCTTGGGACAGGGGAACTATGGCTACACTTTC.

As to this clonotype: The junction differs from germline at one of its ends, possibly a read error. This CDR3 reads CASSLRPSGSIYDQFF. The CDR3 DNA follows: TGTGCCAGCAGCTTGCGCCCCAGCGGGAGCATCTATGATCAGTTCTTC. This chain connects TRBV11-2 to TRBJ2-1, with 8 bases fitting TRBD2. This CDR3 region has 16 residues. Germline-derived CDR1 and CDR2 are SGHAT and FQNNGV. The full variable domain, its missing parts supplied by reference TRBV11-2 and TRBJ2-1, is EAGVAQSPRYKIIEKRQSVAFWCNPISGHATLYWYQQILGQGPKLLIQFQNNGVVDDSQLPKDRFSAERLKGVDSTLKIQPAKLEDSAVYLCASSLRPSGSIYDQFFGPGTRLTVL.

The chain uses TRBV6-5 and TRBJ1-3; D remains unclear. The V and J ends lost 6 bases and 4 bases respectively, with 13 bases between them. This CDR3 is built from 14 residues. Germline V gene lookup returns CDR1 MNHEY and CDR2 SVGAGI. The chain's CDR3 is CASRLTVAGNTIYF. CDR3 nucleotides: TGTGCCAGCAGGCTAACGGTGGCAGGAAACACCATATATTTT.

This clonotype was observed a handful of times. This may come from a read error, since a much larger clone is one base off. The chain links TRBV6-5 to TRBJ2-5, with D perhaps matching TRBD2 (5 bases). The CDR3 is 15 amino acids. V shed 7 bases and J shed 3 bases, with 18 bases lying between them. Per the germline V gene, CDR1 is MNHEY and CDR2 is SVGAGI. CDR3 sequence: CASTGEGSRKETQYF. The CDR3, as DNA: TGTGCCAGCACCGGAGAAGGGAGCCGGAAAGAGACCCAGTACTTC.

Worth noting for this clonotype: This likely comes from a read error, as the CDR3 has no conserved phenylalanine or tryptophan at its end. The chain carries TRBV11-2 and TRBJ2-1; 7 bases align to TRBD2. Per the germline V gene, CDR1 is SGHAT and CDR2 is FQNNGV. V trimming: 6 bases; J trimming: 7 bases; junction bases outside the gene matches: 9. CDR3 length: 14 residues. CDR3 sequence (DNA): TGTGCCAGCAGTATAGCGGGCCCTGGGAATGAGCAGTTCTTA. It specifies CASSIAGPGNEQFL.

This clonotype was recorded many times. The chain carries TRBV30 and TRBJ1-2; the D is unclear. The V end lost 3 bases, the J end lost 0 bases, and 8 bases lay between the germline ends. Germline loops: CDR1 GTSNPN, CDR2 SVGIG (reference sequence). The CDR3 consists of 13 residues. The CDR3 DNA is TGTGCCTGGAGCCCGGCCTCTAACTATGGCTACACCTTC. Its translation: CAWSPASNYGYTF.

By proportion, this clonotype is large. The chain employs TRBV11-2 and TRBJ2-1, with D possibly being TRBD1 or TRBD2 (5 bases each). Trimming shortened V by 5 bases and J by 0 bases, and 32 bases separated the two germline ends. The germline V gene encodes CDR1 SGHAT and CDR2 FQNNGV. CDR3 length: 22 amino acids. CDR3 region: CASSLSYRGPVKQVRSYNEQFF. The CDR3 nucleotides read TGTGCCAGCAGCCTCTCCTACCGGGGTCCCGTGAAACAGGTTCGCTCCTACAATGAGCAGTTCTTC.

With respect to this clonotype: This may come from a read error, since a much larger clone is one base off. The rearrangement uses TRBV7-8 and TRBJ2-2, with D unresolved. CDR3 length: 12 residues. The V gene's germline CDR1 is SGHVS and CDR2 FQNEAQ. The CDR3 loop is CASSLHTEELFF. The CDR3 DNA sequence: TGTGCCAGCAGCTTACACACCGAGGAGCTGTTTTTT.

This clonotype was detected once. The V gene is TRBV11-1, the J gene TRBJ2-1, with 8 bases that match TRBD2. Germline lookup yields CDR1 SGHAT and CDR2 FQDESV (reference sequence). The CDR3 extends over 15 amino acids. The V segment lost 6 bases and the J segment 11 bases; nucleotides outside the gene matches: 15. CDR3 sequence reads: CASSSLLAEGPQQFF. CDR3 nucleotides: TGTGCCAGCAGTTCTCTACTAGCGGAAGGCCCACAGCAGTTCTTC.

The gene calls are TRBV30 and TRBJ2-3; possibly TRBD1 or TRBD2 for D (5 bases each). Germline values: CDR1 GTSNPN, CDR2 SVGIG (reference sequence). The V gene lost 6 bases and the J gene lost 2 bases, with 12 bases spanning the gap. The CDR3 runs 13 residues. As DNA, the CDR3 is TGTGCCTGTATACTGGGGGACACAGATACGCAGTATTTT. Translated: CACILGDTDTQYF.

With respect to this clonotype: The conserved closing phenylalanine or tryptophan is absent in this CDR3, likely reflecting a read error. The rearrangement joins TRBV29-1 to TRBJ1-5, with D possibly matching TRBD1 (6 bases). Trimming removed 7 bases at V and 4 bases at J, with 14 bases between. CDR3 length: 13 residues. Germline loops: CDR1 SQVTM, CDR2 ANQGSEA. The CDR3 nucleotides are TGCAGCGCCGGGGGGCAGGGGAATCAGCCCCAGCATCAT. Translating it yields CSAGGQGNQPQHH.

Details on this clonotype: A much larger clone lies one base from this, so it may be a read error. CDR3 nucleotide sequence: TGTGCCAGCAGTTACTCAACTCAGGGACTAGCGACCGAGCAGTACTTC. Its translation: CASSYSTQGLATEQYF. This sequence joins TRBV6-2 or TRBV6-3 and TRBJ2-7; TRBD2 matches 10 bases. The CDR3 has 16 amino acids. CDR1 and CDR2 from the germline V gene are MNHEY and SVGEGT. V was clipped by 0 bases and J by 6 bases; unmatched bases: 8.

This clonotype was observed once. This chain uses TRBV28 with TRBJ2-5, with a weak D call TRBD1 (6 bases). Trimming removed 3 bases from V and 4 bases from J, with 21 bases in between. CDR1 and CDR2 from the germline V gene are MDHEN and SYDVKM. The CDR3 consists of 17 residues. Here the CDR3 reads CASSFLEQGRGRETQYF. CDR3 DNA sequence: TGTGCCAGCAGTTTCTTAGAACAGGGAAGGGGCCGAGAGACCCAGTACTTC.

This clonotype showed up many times. Sequence at one end of the junction differs from germline and may be a read error. The CDR3, as DNA: TGTGCCAGCAAACCGTGGGCTAGCAGAGATACGCAGTATTTT. Its translation: CASKPWASRDTQYF. The V gene is TRBV5-6, the J gene TRBJ2-3; D is possibly TRBD2 (5 bases). The CDR3 is 14 amino acids. The germline gives CDR1 SGHDT, CDR2 YYEEEE. Filled out from reference TRBV5-6 and TRBJ2-3, the complete variable domain reads DAGVTQSPTHLIKTRGQQVTLRCSPKSGHDTVSWYQQALGQGPQFIFQYYEEEERQRGNFPDRFSGHQFPNYSSELNVNALLLGDSALYLCASKPWASRDTQYFGPGTRLTVL.

The rearrangement uses TRBV2 and TRBJ2-7; 8 bases line up with TRBD1. The V segment lost 8 bases and the J segment 0 bases; nucleotides outside the gene matches: 6. This CDR3 contains 14 residues. Germline CDR1 and CDR2: SNHLY and FYNNEI. CDR3 sequence (DNA): TGTGCCAGCGATTGGACAGGGAACTCCTACGAGCAGTACTTC. Translation: CASDWTGNSYEQYF.

Concerning this clonotype: A read error may produce the germline difference seen at one junction end. V usage is TRBV24-1 and J usage is TRBJ2-3; 10 nucleotides match TRBD2. This CDR3 comprises 17 residues. The germline gives CDR1 KGHDR, CDR2 SFDVKD. In DNA form, the CDR3 reads TGTGCCACCAGCGATTTGACCCTAGCGGGAGCGCCAAATACGCAGTATTTT. It specifies CATSDLTLAGAPNTQYF.

The rearrangement joins TRBV7-8 to TRBJ2-1, with D perhaps matching TRBD1 or TRBD2 (5 bases each). CDR3 size: 15 residues. V shed 4 bases and J shed 8 bases, with 18 bases lying between them. Germline V gene lookup returns CDR1 SGHVS and CDR2 FQNEAQ. CDR3: CASSYRTHLGDEQFF. The CDR3 nucleotides are TGTGCCAGCAGCTACAGGACCCACCTGGGGGATGAGCAGTTCTTC.

This clonotype was seen just once. A read error may be the cause here, since a much bigger clone is one base away. The chain has TRBV7-9 and TRBJ1-2; D gene ambiguous. From germline, CDR1 is SEHNR and CDR2 FQNEAQ (reference sequence). The CDR3 covers 14 residues. The V gene lost 9 bases and the J gene lost 2 bases, with 16 bases spanning the gap. The chain's CDR3 is CARSESGGNYGYTF. The CDR3 bases are TGTGCCAGAAGCGAGTCAGGAGGGAACTATGGCTACACCTTC.

This chain links TRBV11-2 with TRBJ1-2; D gene ambiguous. V was clipped by 5 bases and J by 8 bases, with 15 bases between them. Germline lookup yields CDR1 SGHAT and CDR2 FQNNGV. This CDR3 has 13 amino acids. In nucleotides, the CDR3 is TGTGCCAGCAGCGCTGACGGCCGGGAGGGCTACACCTTC. Amino acid sequence: CASSADGREGYTF.